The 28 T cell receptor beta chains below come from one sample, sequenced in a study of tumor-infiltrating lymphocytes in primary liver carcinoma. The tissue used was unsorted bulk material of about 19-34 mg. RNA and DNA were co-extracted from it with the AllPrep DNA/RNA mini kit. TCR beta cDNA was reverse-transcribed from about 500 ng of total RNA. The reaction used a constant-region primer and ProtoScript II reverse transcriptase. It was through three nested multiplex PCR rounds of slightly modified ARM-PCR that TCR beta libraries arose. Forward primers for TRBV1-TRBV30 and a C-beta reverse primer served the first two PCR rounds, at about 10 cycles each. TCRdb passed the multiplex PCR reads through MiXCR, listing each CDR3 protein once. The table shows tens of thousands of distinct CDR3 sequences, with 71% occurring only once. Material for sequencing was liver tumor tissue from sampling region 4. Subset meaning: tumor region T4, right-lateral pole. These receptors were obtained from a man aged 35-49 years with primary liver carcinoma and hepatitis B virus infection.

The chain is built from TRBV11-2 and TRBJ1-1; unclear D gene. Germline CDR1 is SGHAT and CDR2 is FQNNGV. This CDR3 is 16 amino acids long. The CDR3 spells CGSSRGRVRVFTEAFF. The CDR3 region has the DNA TGTGGCAGTAGCCGAGGTAGGGTAAGGGTCTTCACTGAAGCTTTCTTT.

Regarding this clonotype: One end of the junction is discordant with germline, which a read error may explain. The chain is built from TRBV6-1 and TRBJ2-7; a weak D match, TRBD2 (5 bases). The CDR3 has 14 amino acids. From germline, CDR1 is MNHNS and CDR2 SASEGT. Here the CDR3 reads CASGEAANGYEQYF. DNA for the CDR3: TGTGCCAGCGGTGAAGCGGCAAACGGCTACGAGCAGTACTTC.

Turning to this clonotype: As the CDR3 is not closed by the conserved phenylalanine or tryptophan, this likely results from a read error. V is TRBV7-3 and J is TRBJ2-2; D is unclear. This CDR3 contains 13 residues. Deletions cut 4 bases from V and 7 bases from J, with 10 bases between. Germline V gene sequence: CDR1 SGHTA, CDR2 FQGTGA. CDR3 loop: CASSSGDIGELFV. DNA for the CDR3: TGTGCCAGCAGCTCCGGAGACATCGGGGAGCTGTTTGTT.

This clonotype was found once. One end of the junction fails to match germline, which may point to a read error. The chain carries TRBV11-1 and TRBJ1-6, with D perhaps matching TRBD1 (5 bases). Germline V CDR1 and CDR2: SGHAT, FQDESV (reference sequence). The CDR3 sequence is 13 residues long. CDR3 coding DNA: TGTGCCAACAGGCGGACACTGGTTTCGCCCCTCCGCTTT. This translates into CANRRTLVSPLRF.

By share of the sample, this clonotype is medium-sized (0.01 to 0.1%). The CDR3 loop is CASSYGVGTGFTYEQYF. The CDR3 DNA reads as TGTGCCAGCAGTTACGGAGTCGGGACAGGATTTACCTACGAGCAGTACTTC. This chain links TRBV6-2 or TRBV6-3 with TRBJ2-7; 8 positions match TRBD1. The V gene end was trimmed by 2 bases and the J gene end by 2 bases; junction bases not matched to a gene: 11. Germline assignment: CDR1 MNHEY and CDR2 SVGEGT. This CDR3 comprises 17 residues.

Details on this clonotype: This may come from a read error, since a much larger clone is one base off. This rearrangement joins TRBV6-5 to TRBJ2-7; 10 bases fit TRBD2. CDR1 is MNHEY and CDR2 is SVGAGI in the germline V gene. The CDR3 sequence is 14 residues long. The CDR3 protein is CANSSSAGGGEQYF. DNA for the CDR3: TGTGCCAACAGTTCTTCAGCGGGAGGGGGCGAGCAGTACTTC.

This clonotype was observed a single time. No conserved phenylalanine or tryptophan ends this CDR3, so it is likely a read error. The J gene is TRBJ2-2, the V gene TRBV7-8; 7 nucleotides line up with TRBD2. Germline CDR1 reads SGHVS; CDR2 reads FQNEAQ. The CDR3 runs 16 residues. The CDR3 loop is CASSFAGVLNTGGLFL. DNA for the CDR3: TGTGCCAGCAGCTTTGCGGGAGTCTTGAACACCGGGGGGCTGTTTCTT.

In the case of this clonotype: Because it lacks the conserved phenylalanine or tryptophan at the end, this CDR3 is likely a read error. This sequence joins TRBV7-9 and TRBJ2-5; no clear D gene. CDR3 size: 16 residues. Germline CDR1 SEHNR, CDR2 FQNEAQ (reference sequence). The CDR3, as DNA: TGTGCCAGCGGCTTAGACCGATCCCTATCGTCAGAGACACAGTACTTA. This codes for CASGLDRSLSSETQYL.

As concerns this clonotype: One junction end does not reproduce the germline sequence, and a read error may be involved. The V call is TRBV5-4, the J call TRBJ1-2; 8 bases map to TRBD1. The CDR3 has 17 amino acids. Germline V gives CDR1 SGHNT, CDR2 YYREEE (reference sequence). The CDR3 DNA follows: TGTGCCAGTAGCTTGGCCACCTGGACAGGGAACAATTATGACTACACCTTC. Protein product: CASSLATWTGNNYDYTF.

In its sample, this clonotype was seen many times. This CDR3 reads CASSDSIGGLASSPYNEQFF. The CDR3 coding sequence is TGTGCCAGCAGTGACTCGATCGGGGGACTAGCGTCCTCTCCCTACAATGAGCAGTTCTTC. The rearrangement links TRBV6-4 to TRBJ2-1; 10 bases fit TRBD2. CDR1 is MRHNA and CDR2 is SNTAGT in the germline V gene. The CDR3 covers 20 residues. The V and J ends lost 0 bases and 2 bases, in that order; junction bases with no gene match: 13.

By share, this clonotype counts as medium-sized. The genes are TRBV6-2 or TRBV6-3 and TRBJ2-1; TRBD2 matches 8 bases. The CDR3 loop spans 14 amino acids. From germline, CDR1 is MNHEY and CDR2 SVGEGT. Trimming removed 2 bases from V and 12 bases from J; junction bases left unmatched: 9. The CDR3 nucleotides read TGTGCCAGCAGTTACCAGCGGGAGCGCCCCTGGCAGTTCTTC. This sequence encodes CASSYQRERPWQFF.

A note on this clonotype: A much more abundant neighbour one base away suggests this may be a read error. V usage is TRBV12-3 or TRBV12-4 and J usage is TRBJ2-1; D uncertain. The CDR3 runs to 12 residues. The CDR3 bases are TGTGTCAGCAGTTTAGATAACAATGAGCAGTTCTTC. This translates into CVSSLDNNEQFF.

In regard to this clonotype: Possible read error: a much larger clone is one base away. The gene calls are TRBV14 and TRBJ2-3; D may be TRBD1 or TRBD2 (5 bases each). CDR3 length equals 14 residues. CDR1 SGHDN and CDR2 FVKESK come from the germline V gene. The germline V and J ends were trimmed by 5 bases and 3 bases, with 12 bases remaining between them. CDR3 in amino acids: CASSWGTWTDTQYF. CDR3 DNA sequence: TGTGCCAGCAGCTGGGGGACCTGGACAGATACGCAGTATTTT.

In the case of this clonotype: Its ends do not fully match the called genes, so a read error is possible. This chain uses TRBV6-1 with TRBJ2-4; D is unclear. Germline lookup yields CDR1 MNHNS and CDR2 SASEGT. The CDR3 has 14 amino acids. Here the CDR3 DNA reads TGTGCTAGCAGTAAGTCCGGCTCCAAAAACATTCAGTACTTC. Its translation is CASSKSGSKNIQYF.

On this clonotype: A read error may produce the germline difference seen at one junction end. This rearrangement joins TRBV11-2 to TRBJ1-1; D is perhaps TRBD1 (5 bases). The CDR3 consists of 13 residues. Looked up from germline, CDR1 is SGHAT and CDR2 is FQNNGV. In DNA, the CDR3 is TGTGCCAGCACTCTGACAGCAAACACTGAAGTTTTCTTT. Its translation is CASTLTANTEVFF.

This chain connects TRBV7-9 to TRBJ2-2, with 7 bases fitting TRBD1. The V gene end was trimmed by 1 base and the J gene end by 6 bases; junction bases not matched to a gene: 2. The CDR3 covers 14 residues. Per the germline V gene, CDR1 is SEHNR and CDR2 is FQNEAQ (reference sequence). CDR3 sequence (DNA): TGTGCCAGCAGCTTAGTCCAGGGGGCCGGGGAGCTGTTTTTT. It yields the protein CASSLVQGAGELFF.

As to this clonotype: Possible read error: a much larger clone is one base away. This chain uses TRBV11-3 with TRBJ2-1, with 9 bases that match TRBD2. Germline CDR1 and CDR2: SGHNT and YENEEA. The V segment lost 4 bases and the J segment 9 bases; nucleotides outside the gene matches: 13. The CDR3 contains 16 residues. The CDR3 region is CASSSAWDSGRPEQFF. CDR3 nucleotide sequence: TGTGCCAGCAGCTCAGCGTGGGATAGCGGGAGACCTGAGCAGTTCTTC.

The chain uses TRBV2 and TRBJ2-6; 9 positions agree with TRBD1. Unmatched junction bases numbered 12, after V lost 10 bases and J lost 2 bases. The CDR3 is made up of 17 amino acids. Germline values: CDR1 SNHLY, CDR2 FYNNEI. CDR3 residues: CAITGGAYRPGANVLTF. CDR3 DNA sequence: TGTGCCATTACAGGGGGCGCTTATCGTCCTGGGGCCAACGTCCTGACTTTC.

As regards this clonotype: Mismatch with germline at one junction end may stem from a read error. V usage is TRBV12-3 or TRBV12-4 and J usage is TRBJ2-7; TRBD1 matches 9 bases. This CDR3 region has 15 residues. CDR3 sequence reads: CASSLEQGANHEEYF. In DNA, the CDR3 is TGTGCCAGCAGTTTAGAACAGGGGGCCAACCACGAGGAGTACTTC.

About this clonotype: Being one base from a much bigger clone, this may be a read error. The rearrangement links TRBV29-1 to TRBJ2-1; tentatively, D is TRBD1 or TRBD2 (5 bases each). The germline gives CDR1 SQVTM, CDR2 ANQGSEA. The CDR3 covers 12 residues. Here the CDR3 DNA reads TGCAGCTTTGAATTCCGGGGCAGTGAGCAGTTCTTC. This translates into CSFEFRGSEQFF.

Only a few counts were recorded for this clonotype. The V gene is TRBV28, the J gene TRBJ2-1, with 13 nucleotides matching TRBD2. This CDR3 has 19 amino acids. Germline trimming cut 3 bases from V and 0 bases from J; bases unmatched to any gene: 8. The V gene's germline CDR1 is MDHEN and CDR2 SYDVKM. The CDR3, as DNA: TGTGCCAGCAGTTTTGCGGGACTAGCGGGATCGAGCTCCTACAATGAGCAGTTCTTC. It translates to CASSFAGLAGSSSYNEQFF.

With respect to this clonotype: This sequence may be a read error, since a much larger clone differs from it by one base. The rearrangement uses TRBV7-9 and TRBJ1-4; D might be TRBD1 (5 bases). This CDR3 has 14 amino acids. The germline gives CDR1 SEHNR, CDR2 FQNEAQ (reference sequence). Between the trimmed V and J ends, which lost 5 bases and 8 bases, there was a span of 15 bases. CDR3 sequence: CASSRGRGPEKLFF. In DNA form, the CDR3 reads TGTGCCAGCAGCCGGGGACGGGGCCCGGAAAAACTGTTTTTT. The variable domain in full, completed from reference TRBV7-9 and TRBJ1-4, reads DTGVSQNPRHKITKRGQNVTFRCDPISEHNRLYWYRQTLGQGPEFLTYFQNEAQLEKSRLLSDRFSAERPKGSFSTLEIQRTEQGDSAMYLCASSRGRGPEKLFFGSGTQLSVL.

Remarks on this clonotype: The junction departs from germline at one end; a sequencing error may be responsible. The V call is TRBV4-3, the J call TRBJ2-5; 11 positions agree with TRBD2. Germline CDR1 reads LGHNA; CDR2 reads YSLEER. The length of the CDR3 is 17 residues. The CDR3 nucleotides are TGCGCCAGCGGCCAGGCGGCTAGCGGGAGGACTAGTGAGACCCAGTACTTC. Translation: CASGQAASGRTSETQYF.

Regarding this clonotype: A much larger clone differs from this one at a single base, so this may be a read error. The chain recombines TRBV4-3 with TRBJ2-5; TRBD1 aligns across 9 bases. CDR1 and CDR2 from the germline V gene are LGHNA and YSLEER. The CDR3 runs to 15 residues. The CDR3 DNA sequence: TGCGTCAGCAACCATCGGGGACAGGGTGAGGAGACCCAGTACTTC. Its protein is CVSNHRGQGEETQYF.

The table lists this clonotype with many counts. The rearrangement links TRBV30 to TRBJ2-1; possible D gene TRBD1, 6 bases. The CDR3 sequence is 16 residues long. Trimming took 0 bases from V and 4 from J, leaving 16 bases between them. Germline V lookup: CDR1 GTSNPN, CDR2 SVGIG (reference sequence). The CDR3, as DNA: TGTGCCTGGAGTGTACAGGGTACTAGTCCATACAATGAGCAGTTCTTC. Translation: CAWSVQGTSPYNEQFF. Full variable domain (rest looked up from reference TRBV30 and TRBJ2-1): SQTIHQWPATLVQPVGSPLSLECTVEGTSNPNLYWYRQAAGRGLQLLFYSVGIGQISSEVPQNLSASRPQDRQFILSSKKLLLSDSGFYLCAWSVQGTSPYNEQFFGPGTRLTVL.

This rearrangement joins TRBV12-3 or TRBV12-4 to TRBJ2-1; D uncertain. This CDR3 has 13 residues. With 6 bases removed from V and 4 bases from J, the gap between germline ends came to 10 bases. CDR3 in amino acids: CASRPQGYNEQFF. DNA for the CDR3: TGTGCCAGCAGACCCCAAGGGTACAATGAGCAGTTCTTC.

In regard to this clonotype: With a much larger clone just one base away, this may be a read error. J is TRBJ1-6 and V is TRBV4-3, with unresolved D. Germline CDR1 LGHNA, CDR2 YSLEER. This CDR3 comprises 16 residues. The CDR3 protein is CTSSQAQTVDNLPLHF. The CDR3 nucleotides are TGCACCAGCAGCCAAGCACAAACCGTCGATAATTTACCCCTCCACTTT.

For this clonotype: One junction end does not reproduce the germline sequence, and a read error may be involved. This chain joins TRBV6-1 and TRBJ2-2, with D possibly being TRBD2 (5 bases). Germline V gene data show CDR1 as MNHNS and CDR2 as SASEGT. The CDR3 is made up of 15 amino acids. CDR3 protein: CDSSDGSGGAGELFF. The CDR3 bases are TGTGACAGCAGTGATGGGTCCGGAGGCGCCGGGGAGCTGTTTTTT.